A selection of T cell receptor beta chains follows, all from one sample in a study of blood T cell repertoires in COVID-19. TCRdb's table, derived via immunoSEQ multiplex PCR, lists solely in-frame clones and lacks some. The sample yields some 400,000 clones, 80% to 95% seen once. The sample comprised PBMCs or T cells enriched from blood (not recorded which). The receptors were gathered from a woman aged 40 to 50 who had been exposed to COVID-19. The CDR3 runs from the conserved cysteine through the conserved F or W. A D gene is named only where the DNA matches it firmly. Size tells how often a clone was seen (once, few, many) or the class of an expanded clone, and some rows leave it out.

abundance: .
d_gene: TRBD2
v_gene: TRBV6-4
j_gene: TRBJ2-1
CDR3nt: TGTGCCAGCAAAGGGACTAGCGGGAGCAATGAGCAGTTCTTC
CDR3aa: CASKGTSGSNEQFF

abundance: .
d_gene: TRBD1
v_gene: TRBV9
j_gene: TRBJ1-2
CDR3nt: TGTGCCAGCAGCGTATCCGGGACAGGGCTCTATGGCTACACCTTC
CDR3aa: CASSVSGTGLYGYTF

abundance: few
d_gene: TRBD1
v_gene: TRBV18
j_gene: TRBJ1-2
CDR3nt: TGTGCCAGCTCACTTCTCGCGACAGGGGTCTATGGCTACACCTTC
CDR3aa: CASSLLATGVYGYTF

abundance: .
d_gene: .
v_gene: TRBV6-1
j_gene: TRBJ1-2
CDR3nt: TGTGCCAGCACCTTCGCGGGGGGCTACGGCTACACCTTC
CDR3aa: CASTFAGGYGYTF

abundance: .
d_gene: .
v_gene: TRBV30
j_gene: TRBJ1-3
CDR3nt: TGTGCCTGGATGTGGCAGTCTGGAAACACCATATATTTT
CDR3aa: CAWMWQSGNTIYF

abundance: .
d_gene: .
v_gene: TRBV4-1
j_gene: TRBJ2-7
CDR3nt: TGCGCCAGCAGCCAAGACATCAGGTTATACGAGCAGTACTTC
CDR3aa: CASSQDIRLYEQYF

abundance: .
d_gene: TRBD1
v_gene: TRBV2
j_gene: TRBJ1-2
CDR3nt: TGTGCCAGCAGTGAACGGGACAGCACTATAGCTAACTATGGCTACACCTTC
CDR3aa: CASSERDSTIANYGYTF

abundance: .
d_gene: TRBD2
v_gene: TRBV9
j_gene: TRBJ2-2
CDR3nt: TGTGCCAGCAGCACATTAGCGGGAGAGAACACCGGGGAGCTGTTTTTT
CDR3aa: CASSTLAGENTGELFF

abundance: .
d_gene: .
v_gene: TRBV29-1
j_gene: TRBJ2-7
CDR3nt: TGCAGCGTTGAAGGGACTAAAGCAAACTACGAGCAGTACTTC
CDR3aa: CSVEGTKANYEQYF

abundance: .
d_gene: .
v_gene: TRBV3-1/TRBV3-2
j_gene: TRBJ2-7
CDR3nt: TGTGCCAGCAGCCCCAGAGGGGCGGGGGAGCAGTACTTC
CDR3aa: CASSPRGAGEQYF

abundance: .
d_gene: TRBD1
v_gene: TRBV19
j_gene: TRBJ1-2
CDR3nt: TGTGCCAGTAGTGCAAGCATACAGGGGGGCGGCTACACCTTC
CDR3aa: CASSASIQGGGYTF

abundance: once
d_gene: TRBD2
v_gene: TRBV5-1
j_gene: TRBJ2-1
CDR3nt: TGCGCCAGCAGCACGGGACTAGCGGGGGTGAATGAGCAGTTCTTC
CDR3aa: CASSTGLAGVNEQFF

abundance: .
d_gene: .
v_gene: TRBV11-3
j_gene: TRBJ1-2
CDR3nt: TGTGCCAGCAGCTTTGGGGGGGAGAACTACGGCTACACCTTC
CDR3aa: CASSFGGENYGYTF

abundance: .
d_gene: .
v_gene: TRBV19
j_gene: TRBJ1-5
CDR3nt: TGTGCCAGTAAGGTTAAGACAGATAGCAATCAGCCCCAGCATTTT
CDR3aa: CASKVKTDSNQPQHF

abundance: .
d_gene: TRBD1
v_gene: TRBV7-8
j_gene: TRBJ1-2
CDR3nt: TGTGCCAGCAGATTCGGGACAGGAAACTATGGCTACACCTTC
CDR3aa: CASRFGTGNYGYTF

abundance: few
d_gene: TRBD1
v_gene: TRBV5-4
j_gene: TRBJ2-7
CDR3nt: TGTGCCAGCAGCTTGGGGGACAGGGGGCCATCCTACGAGCAGTACTTC
CDR3aa: CASSLGDRGPSYEQYF

abundance: .
d_gene: TRBD1
v_gene: TRBV24-1
j_gene: TRBJ1-2
CDR3nt: TGTGCCACCAGTGATCAAAGCCGGGACAGGGGCTACACCTTC
CDR3aa: CATSDQSRDRGYTF

abundance: .
d_gene: .
v_gene: TRBV9
j_gene: TRBJ2-7
CDR3nt: TGTGCCAGCAGCGCGGAAGGCATTACAGTCTCCTACGAGCAGTACTTC
CDR3aa: CASSAEGITVSYEQYF

abundance: .
d_gene: .
v_gene: TRBV15
j_gene: TRBJ1-2
CDR3nt: TGTGCCACCAGCAGAGTCCTTGAGGGCGGCTATGGCTACACCTTC
CDR3aa: CATSRVLEGGYGYTF

abundance: .
d_gene: TRBD1
v_gene: TRBV7-2
j_gene: TRBJ2-7
CDR3nt: TGTGCCAGCAGCTTTCGACAGGGGTCTCCCTACGAGCAGTACTTC
CDR3aa: CASSFRQGSPYEQYF

abundance: .
d_gene: .
v_gene: TRBV9
j_gene: TRBJ2-7
CDR3nt: TGTGCCAGCAGCGTAGGGGGCAGGACCTACGAGCAGTACTTC
CDR3aa: CASSVGGRTYEQYF

abundance: .
d_gene: TRBD1
v_gene: TRBV10-3
j_gene: TRBJ2-7
CDR3nt: TGTGCCATCAGTGAGTGGGGACAGGCTCCCATCTACGAGCAGTACTTC
CDR3aa: CAISEWGQAPIYEQYF

abundance: .
d_gene: TRBD2
v_gene: TRBV7-9
j_gene: TRBJ2-3
CDR3nt: TGTGCCAGCAGCCACCTAAGGACTAGCGGCTCAGATACGCAGTATTTT
CDR3aa: CASSHLRTSGSDTQYF

abundance: .
d_gene: .
v_gene: TRBV7-2
j_gene: TRBJ1-4
CDR3nt: TGTGCCAGCAGCGGCAGTGAAAAACTGTTTTTT
CDR3aa: CASSGSEKLFF

abundance: .
d_gene: TRBD1
v_gene: TRBV24-1
j_gene: TRBJ2-7
CDR3nt: TGTGCCACCAGTGAACCGACTCCCCGACAGGGTAGGGTTGTGGAGCAGTACTTC
CDR3aa: CATSEPTPRQGRVVEQYF

abundance: few
d_gene: .
v_gene: TRBV4-1
j_gene: TRBJ1-1
CDR3nt: TGCGCCAGCATGCGACAGACGAACACTGAAGCTTTCTTT
CDR3aa: CASMRQTNTEAFF

abundance: .
d_gene: .
v_gene: TRBV9
j_gene: TRBJ2-2
CDR3nt: TGTGCCAGCAGCATCTTGGCGGCTGCGAACACCGGGGAGCTGTTTTTT
CDR3aa: CASSILAAANTGELFF

abundance: few
d_gene: .
v_gene: TRBV6-2/TRBV6-3
j_gene: TRBJ1-3
CDR3nt: TGTGCCAGCAGTCCCTACACGACAGGAGATCCTGGAAACACCATATATTTT
CDR3aa: CASSPYTTGDPGNTIYF